The 16 T cell receptor beta chains reported below all come from one sample, sequenced in a study of immune cell composition in non-small cell lung cancer. The assay was immunoSEQ multiplex PCR, and TCRdb's table has in-frame clones only and misses some. The table includes over 4,000 clones, 76% detected once. Sequenced input: lung tumor tissue. The receptors come from a human donor with non-small cell lung cancer.

This clone has more than one count but fewer than ten. The V call is TRBV5-1, the J call TRBJ1-1, with a weak D call TRBD1 (6 bases). This CDR3 is built from 16 residues. V was shortened by 0 bases and J by 5 bases, with 17 bases between the two germline ends. In germline, CDR1 is SGHRS, CDR2 YFSETQ. The CDR3 here is CASSLGSWGRGTEAFF. In nucleotides, the CDR3 is TGCGCCAGCAGCTTGGGAAGTTGGGGGCGTGGGACTGAAGCTTTCTTT.

V gene TRBV6-5 combines with J gene TRBJ2-7, with TRBD2 matching 11 bases. The germline gives CDR1 MNHEY, CDR2 SVGAGI. CDR3 size: 15 residues. Trimming took 5 bases from V and 2 from J; bases not matched to a gene: 5. CDR3 amino acids: CASSPIAGGPYEQYF. The CDR3 coding sequence is TGTGCCAGCAGTCCTATAGCGGGAGGGCCCTACGAGCAGTACTTC.

The gene calls are TRBV19 and TRBJ2-3, with 7 bases identical to TRBD1. V shed 5 bases and J 3 bases; nucleotides not matched to a gene: 2. CDR1 and CDR2 from the germline V gene are LNHDA and SQIVND (reference sequence). This CDR3 spans 13 amino acids. CDR3 sequence: CASSRDRTDTQYF. The CDR3 DNA sequence: TGTGCCAGTAGTCGGGACAGAACAGATACGCAGTATTTT.

This clone has only a few counts. The gene calls are TRBV19 and TRBJ2-3; 8 bases are shared with TRBD2. Germline loops: CDR1 LNHDA, CDR2 SQIVND (reference sequence). With V trimmed by 0 bases and J by 6 bases, 5 bases remained unmatched. The CDR3 sequence is 15 residues long. CDR3 nucleotides: TGTGCCAGTAGTATAGATCGAGCGGGGGATGATACGCAGTATTTT. Its translation: CASSIDRAGDDTQYF.

The chain employs TRBV4-3 and TRBJ2-1; 11 bases fit TRBD1. This CDR3 has 16 residues. The germline V gene has CDR1 LGHNA and CDR2 YSLEER. The V gene end was trimmed by 0 bases and the J gene end by 7 bases; junction bases not matched to a gene: 5. CDR3 nucleotide sequence: TGCGCCAGCAGCCAAGATCGAGGACAGGGGGCAAATGAGCAGTTCTTC. It translates to CASSQDRGQGANEQFF.

By sample share, this clone is large. The chain joins TRBV13 to TRBJ2-7; 9 nucleotides agree with TRBD1. The J segment lost 2 bases and the V segment lost 2 bases, leaving 4 bases of the junction unmatched. Germline lookup yields CDR1 PRHDT and CDR2 FYEKMQ (reference sequence). The CDR3 totals 15 residues. For the CDR3, the DNA is TGTGCCAGCAGCTTAAGACAGGGGGAGACCTACGAGCAGTACTTC. As protein: CASSLRQGETYEQYF.

The CDR3 bases are TGTGCCAGCAGCCCGGGGGGGACCTTATGGGGCTACACCTTC. Translation gives CASSPGGTLWGYTF. The V call is TRBV11-2, the J call TRBJ1-2; weak D call: TRBD1 (5 bases). The germline CDR1 and CDR2 sequences are SGHAT and FQNNGV. CDR3 length equals 14 residues. Trimming took off 5 bases at V and 8 bases at J, with 18 bases between the two ends.

The table lists this clone with a count of one. The chain combines TRBV27 with TRBJ2-2, with 8 bases matching TRBD1. There are 16 residues in the CDR3. V lost 6 bases, J lost 7 bases, and 13 bases stayed unmatched. Looked up from germline, CDR1 is MNHEY and CDR2 is SMNVEV (reference sequence). Written as DNA, the CDR3 is TGTGCCAGCAGCTCCCCCCGGGACAGGACGGGCGGGGAGCTGTTTTTT. This sequence encodes CASSSPRDRTGGELFF.

The chain combines TRBV28 with TRBJ2-6; tentative D call: TRBD1 (5 bases). This CDR3 region has 14 residues. Germline assignment: CDR1 MDHEN and CDR2 SYDVKM. Trimming pared 3 bases from V and 2 bases from J, leaving 5 bases between. CDR3 bases: TGTGCCAGCAGTTTGACAGCTGGGGCCAACGTCCTGACTTTC. Translating gives CASSLTAGANVLTF. The complete variable domain, with remaining parts taken from reference TRBV28 and TRBJ2-6, reads DVKVTQSSRYLVKRTGEKVFLECVQDMDHENMFWYRQDPGLGLRLIYFSYDVKMKEKGDIPEGYSVSREKKERFSLILESASTNQTSMYLCASSLTAGANVLTFGAGSRLTVL.

CDR3 in DNA: TGCAGCGTTGAAAGGCAGGACAGGGGCTACGAGCAGTACTTC. Its protein is CSVERQDRGYEQYF. The V call is TRBV29-1, the J call TRBJ2-7; TRBD1 agrees at 9 bases. V shed 2 bases and J 3 bases; nucleotides not matched to a gene: 5. CDR3 length equals 14 residues. Germline lookup yields CDR1 SQVTM and CDR2 ANQGSEA.

V is TRBV19 and J is TRBJ2-3; TRBD2 aligns across 10 bases. This CDR3 contains 15 residues. CDR1 and CDR2 (germline): LNHDA, SQIVND (reference sequence). The trim removed 8 bases at V and 0 bases at J, leaving 5 bases unmatched. The CDR3: CASRLAGASTDTQYF. DNA of the CDR3: TGTGCCAGTCGTCTAGCGGGAGCTAGCACAGATACGCAGTATTTT.

This CDR3 reads CASSPIAGRSDTQYF. The CDR3 DNA follows: TGCGCCAGCAGCCCTATAGCGGGAAGGTCAGATACGCAGTATTTT. The V gene is TRBV5-1, the J gene TRBJ2-3; TRBD2 aligns across 8 bases. Looked up from germline, CDR1 is SGHRS and CDR2 is YFSETQ. This CDR3 comprises 15 residues. The V segment lost 4 bases and the J segment 4 bases; nucleotides outside the gene matches: 8.

The table lists this clone with a count of one. CDR3 sequence (DNA): TGTGCCAGCAGCCTCTCCGGGACAGCCTTTAATGAAAAACTGTTTTTT. As protein: CASSLSGTAFNEKLFF. The J gene is TRBJ1-4, the V gene TRBV4-2; TRBD1 matches at 7 bases. Trimming removed 4 bases from V and 4 bases from J; junction bases left unmatched: 9. From germline, CDR1 is LGHNA and CDR2 YNFKEQ. CDR3 size: 16 residues.

The V call is TRBV19, the J call TRBJ1-2; TRBD1 matches 10 bases. Germline values: CDR1 LNHDA, CDR2 SQIVND (reference sequence). V shed 5 bases, J shed 7 bases, and the junction held 7 bases outside the gene matches. CDR3 size: 14 residues. The DNA for the CDR3 is TGTGCCAGTAGTTCGGGACAGGGGAGAGGTGGCTACACCTTC. Translated: CASSSGQGRGGYTF.

The J gene is TRBJ2-1, the V gene TRBV11-3; 14 nucleotides match TRBD2. V was pared by 5 bases and J by 8 bases, with 8 bases of the junction left unmatched. From germline, CDR1 is SGHNT and CDR2 YENEEA. The CDR3 is 16 amino acids. CDR3 nucleotide sequence: TGTGCCAGCAGCCCGGGGACTAGCGGGAGTATCGATGAGCAGTTCTTC. Encoded protein: CASSPGTSGSIDEQFF.

The V call is TRBV11-2, the J call TRBJ2-3; D remains ambiguous. The CDR3 contains 14 residues. Between the trimmed V and J ends, which lost 4 bases and 2 bases, there was a span of 10 bases. From germline, CDR1 is SGHAT and CDR2 FQNNGV. The chain's CDR3 is CASSSYMNTDTQYF. The CDR3 DNA reads TGTGCCAGCAGCTCATACATGAACACAGATACGCAGTATTTT.